This TCR beta chain emerged from a study of CD8 T cells in ankylosing spondylitis. General study points: Clones tied to disease were said to be significantly enriched in matched ankylosing spondylitis synovial fluid.

Making the TCR beta libraries involved quantitative 5'-RACE with molecular barcodes. TCRdb reprocessed the 5' RACE reads via MiXCR and lists one record per CDR3 protein. In the table there are some 240,000 distinct CDR3 sequences, over 15% of which are singletons. Trimming removed 5 bases from V and 7 bases from J, with 12 bases in between. The germline CDR1 and CDR2 sequences are SQVTM and ANQGSEA. This CDR3 is built from 12 residues. As to this clonotype: Its antigen is as yet unknown.

The chain couples TRBV29-1 to TRBJ2-1; D gene unclear. Specimen: blood, either unsorted or a sorted T cell fraction (not recorded which). This TCR derives from a male donor with ankylosing spondylitis or in good health (not recorded which). CDR3 amino acids: CSVQGPINEQFF. The CDR3 DNA follows: TGCAGCGTTCAAGGACCGATAAATGAGCAGTTCTTC.